These 27 T cell receptor beta chains came from one sample sequenced in a study of cytomegalovirus exposure and HLA in healthy donors. Use of 60 Vbeta and 13 Jbeta primers characterized the PCR. Sequenced by immunoSEQ multiplex PCR; TCRdb stores in-frame clones only, minus some. Of tens of thousands of clones in the sample, around 75% were seen once. The sequencing sample was made of PBMCs. The receptors were sampled from a middle-aged man in good health and CMV-seropositive.

V is TRBV7-8 and J is TRBJ2-2, with a tentative D call TRBD2 (5 bases). Germline values: CDR1 SGHVS, CDR2 FQNEAQ. V lost 1 base and J 6 bases, leaving 6 bases between the germline ends. This CDR3 has 13 amino acids. The CDR3 loop reads CASSLVRAGELFF. CDR3 in DNA: TGTGCCAGCAGCTTAGTGCGGGCCGGGGAGCTGTTTTTT.

The chain has TRBV6-6 and TRBJ2-5, with D possibly TRBD2 on 6 matching bases. Germline values: CDR1 MNHNY, CDR2 SVGAGI (reference sequence). CDR3 length: 13 amino acids. With 8 bases removed from V and 5 bases from J, the gap between germline ends came to 15 bases. The CDR3 DNA sequence: TGTGCCAGCCGAAAGGGTGGGGGGGAGACCCAGTACTTC. Protein product: CASRKGGGETQYF.

The J gene is TRBJ1-5, the V gene TRBV6-1; D call uncertain. Germline CDR1 reads MNHNS; CDR2 reads SASEGT. V lost 5 bases to trimming and J lost 5 bases, with 10 bases between them. This CDR3 is built from 13 residues. The CDR3: CASSSSGYQPQHF. The CDR3 DNA is TGTGCCAGCAGTTCGTCGGGATATCAGCCCCAGCATTTT.

This clone was recorded a few times. The chain recombines TRBV4-3 with TRBJ2-1; D gene uncertain. The CDR3 sequence is 17 residues long. Trimming removed 0 bases from V and 3 bases from J, with 15 bases in between. Germline V gene data show CDR1 as LGHNA and CDR2 as YSLEER. The CDR3 spells CASSQDMIILNYNEQFF. DNA of the CDR3: TGCGCCAGCAGCCAAGATATGATCATACTCAACTACAATGAGCAGTTCTTC.

This clone has just a few counts. J is TRBJ1-2 and V is TRBV27, with 7 nucleotides matching TRBD1. Unmatched junction bases numbered 16, after V lost 2 bases and J lost 7 bases. Germline-derived CDR1 and CDR2 are MNHEY and SMNVEV (reference sequence). The CDR3 covers 17 residues. CDR3 sequence reads: CASSLMAAARGQVGYTF. Here the CDR3 DNA reads TGTGCCAGCAGTTTAATGGCTGCGGCTAGGGGGCAGGTTGGCTACACCTTC.

This clone occurred once. V is TRBV27 and J is TRBJ2-3; 14 bases line up with TRBD2. The CDR3 spans 17 residues. Trimming took 5 bases from V and 4 from J; bases not matched to a gene: 8. The germline gives CDR1 MNHEY, CDR2 SMNVEV (reference sequence). The CDR3, as DNA: TGTGCCAGCAGTCCGCTGACTAGCGGGGGGGCCCCAGATACGCAGTATTTT. As protein: CASSPLTSGGAPDTQYF.

This chain connects TRBV4-2 to TRBJ1-3; no firm D call. The CDR3 loop spans 17 amino acids. CDR1 and CDR2 from the germline V gene are LGHNA and YNFKEQ. V was pared by 0 bases and J by 0 bases, with 12 bases between. The CDR3 region is CASSQEYRVFSGNTIYF. DNA of the CDR3: TGTGCCAGCAGCCAAGAGTACAGAGTATTCTCTGGAAACACCATATATTTT.

Of note for this clone: Other nucleotide sequences from this sample produce the same CDR3. V and J are TRBV6-5 and TRBJ2-7, with 9 bases identical to TRBD1. The germline V gene has CDR1 MNHEY and CDR2 SVGAGI. The CDR3 spans 14 residues. V was clipped by 9 bases and J by 1 base; unmatched bases: 7. DNA for the CDR3: TGTGCCAGTAGAACCGGGACAGGGTCCTACGAGCAGTACTTC. Amino acids: CASRTGTGSYEQYF.

The chain couples TRBV15 to TRBJ2-7; TRBD2 agrees at 10 bases. J gave up 6 bases and V 0 bases, and 8 bases lay outside the gene matches. The CDR3 has 16 residues. Looked up from germline, CDR1 is LNHNV and CDR2 is YYDKDF (reference sequence). CDR3 protein: CATSRDGASGGGEQYF. The CDR3 DNA sequence: TGTGCCACCAGCAGAGATGGGGCTAGCGGGGGAGGCGAGCAGTACTTC. The complete variable domain, with remaining parts taken from reference TRBV15 and TRBJ2-7, reads DAMVIQNPRYQVTQFGKPVTLSCSQTLNHNVMYWYQQKSSQAPKLLFHYYDKDFNNEADTPDNFQSRRPNTSFCFLDIRSPGLGDTAMYLCATSRDGASGGGEQYFGPGTRLTVT.

This clone has a handful of counts. The genes are TRBV11-2 and TRBJ2-7; tentative D call: TRBD2 (5 bases). V was cut by 3 bases and J by 0 bases, with 15 bases left in between. Looked up from germline, CDR1 is SGHAT and CDR2 is FQNNGV. The CDR3 is made up of 16 amino acids. The CDR3 loop reads CASSLRVGGNSYEQYF. The DNA of the CDR3 is TGTGCCAGCAGCTTGAGGGTAGGTGGAAACTCCTACGAGCAGTACTTC.

This chain uses TRBV2 with TRBJ1-2; 8 bases map to TRBD1. The CDR3 runs to 14 residues. Trimming took 6 bases from V and 2 from J; bases not matched to a gene: 5. From germline, CDR1 is SNHLY and CDR2 FYNNEI. CDR3 DNA sequence: TGTGCCAGCAGCCCCGGACAGGGAAACTATGGCTACACCTTC. Protein sequence: CASSPGQGNYGYTF.

This clone was observed a few times. The rearrangement uses TRBV30 and TRBJ1-1; TRBD1 matches at 8 bases. The length of the CDR3 is 13 residues. The germline CDR1 and CDR2 sequences are GTSNPN and SVGIG (reference sequence). The V segment lost 7 bases and the J segment 3 bases; nucleotides outside the gene matches: 7. The CDR3 DNA sequence: TGTGCCTCAGAGACAGGGGCCTACACTGAAGCTTTCTTT. Protein: CASETGAYTEAFF.

The chain carries TRBV6-1 and TRBJ1-1, with a possible D match to TRBD1 (6 bases). CDR1 MNHNS and CDR2 SASEGT come from the germline V gene. Trimming cost V 7 bases and J 5 bases, with 20 bases left between them. This CDR3 contains 15 residues. This chain's CDR3 is CASKWGGPLMTEAFF. The CDR3 DNA is TGTGCCAGCAAATGGGGGGGGCCCTTAATGACTGAAGCTTTCTTT.

This clone appeared once. The chain has TRBV7-9 and TRBJ2-2; TRBD2 matches 8 bases. The CDR3 runs to 16 residues. After removal of 7 bases from V and 6 bases from J, the junction contained 13 bases not matched to a gene. Germline CDR1 reads SEHNR; CDR2 reads FQNEAQ (reference sequence). The CDR3 DNA reads TGTGCCAGCACCGGAGGTAGCGGGAACGAACCCGGGGAGCTGTTTTTT. This gives the protein CASTGGSGNEPGELFF.

The V gene is TRBV2, the J gene TRBJ2-1; TRBD2 matches 7 bases. CDR3 length: 16 residues. Germline V lookup: CDR1 SNHLY, CDR2 FYNNEI. The V segment lost 2 bases and the J segment 8 bases; nucleotides outside the gene matches: 12. This CDR3 reads CASSETLHRTSYEQFF. The CDR3 bases are TGTGCCAGCAGTGAAACCCTACACCGGACTAGTTATGAGCAGTTCTTC.

This clone was detected a few times. CDR3 in amino acids: CASSYKGGLGQPQHF. The CDR3 bases are TGTGCCAGCAGTTACAAAGGGGGCCTCGGTCAGCCCCAGCATTTT. This sequence joins TRBV6-5 and TRBJ1-5, with TRBD1 matching over 7 bases. V was clipped by 2 bases and J by 6 bases; unmatched bases: 7. In germline, CDR1 is MNHEY, CDR2 SVGAGI. The CDR3 has 15 amino acids.

The rearrangement uses TRBV15 and TRBJ2-2; unclear D gene. The CDR3 consists of 15 residues. The V gene lost 0 bases and the J gene lost 3 bases, with 8 bases spanning the gap. Germline V gene lookup returns CDR1 LNHNV and CDR2 YYDKDF (reference sequence). CDR3 in DNA: TGTGCCACCAGCAGAGATAATATTGACACCGGGGAGCTGTTTTTT. It encodes CATSRDNIDTGELFF.

In regard to this clone: The junction differs from germline at one of its ends, possibly a read error. J is TRBJ2-7 and V is TRBV7-7; TRBD1 agrees at 9 bases. This CDR3 has 14 amino acids. The germline V gene has CDR1 SSHAT and CDR2 FNYEAQ (reference sequence). In DNA, the CDR3 is TGTGCTAGCAGCCCGGGGACAGGGAAAGGAGAGCAGTACTTC. The encoded protein is CASSPGTGKGEQYF.

The rearrangement joins TRBV5-4 to TRBJ2-3; 14 nucleotides agree with TRBD2. Germline CDR1 reads SGHNT; CDR2 reads YYREEE (reference sequence). V lost 5 bases to trimming and J lost 10 bases; unmatched junction nucleotides: 9. The CDR3 totals 15 residues. The CDR3 reads CASSSGTSGSVAQYF. The CDR3 nucleotides are TGTGCCAGCAGTTCCGGGACTAGCGGGAGCGTTGCGCAGTATTTT.

The V call is TRBV7-9, the J call TRBJ2-5; TRBD1 agrees at 7 bases. V dropped 4 bases and J dropped 4; count of bases not matched to a gene: 9. There are 15 residues in the CDR3. Germline CDR1 and CDR2: SEHNR and FQNEAQ (reference sequence). DNA of the CDR3: TGTGCCAGCAGCTCCGGGACAGTAAACCTAGAGACCCAGTACTTC. Residues: CASSSGTVNLETQYF.

Comments on this clone: One junction end disagrees with the germline gene, perhaps due to a read error. Other nucleotide sequences from this sample produce the same CDR3. V and J are TRBV15 and TRBJ2-5; 9 nucleotides match TRBD1. This CDR3 spans 15 amino acids. Germline loops: CDR1 LNHNV, CDR2 YYDKDF (reference sequence). CDR3 protein: CATSLQGAPAETQYF. The DNA for the CDR3 is TGTGCAACCAGTCTACAGGGGGCGCCTGCGGAGACCCAGTACTTC.

The genes are TRBV28 and TRBJ1-1, with 7 nucleotides matching TRBD1. The CDR3 has 17 residues. V shed 6 bases, J shed 5 bases, and the junction held 18 bases outside the gene matches. Germline V gene lookup returns CDR1 MDHEN and CDR2 SYDVKM. The CDR3: CASSDAVGKGAGTEAFF. CDR3 DNA: TGTGCCAGCAGCGACGCAGTAGGTAAGGGGGCTGGGACTGAAGCTTTCTTT.

The V and J genes are TRBV15 and TRBJ2-1, with D unclear. V shed 3 bases and J shed 9 bases, with 12 bases lying between them. The CDR3 is made up of 13 amino acids. Germline loops: CDR1 LNHNV, CDR2 YYDKDF (reference sequence). The CDR3 loop is CATSSSSIGEQFF. In DNA form, the CDR3 reads TGTGCCACCAGCAGTTCCTCCATCGGTGAGCAGTTCTTC.

For the CDR3, the DNA is TGTGCCATCAGTTCTCCGACAGACACAGATACGCAGTATTTT. Residues: CAISSPTDTDTQYF. The V gene is TRBV10-3, the J gene TRBJ2-3, with D tentatively TRBD1 (5 bases). The V and J ends lost 5 bases and 2 bases respectively, with 11 bases between them. This CDR3 has 14 residues. CDR1 and CDR2 from the germline V gene are ENHRY and SYGVKD.

The rearrangement links TRBV28 to TRBJ1-1; D possibly corresponds to TRBD1 (6 bases). V lost 6 bases and J lost 5, with 16 bases in between. The germline V gene encodes CDR1 MDHEN and CDR2 SYDVKM. This CDR3 spans 14 amino acids. The DNA of the CDR3 is TGTGCCAGCAGCACAAGGGGGAGGGAGACTGAAGCTTTCTTT. It codes for CASSTRGRETEAFF.

Of note for this clone: Other DNA sequences of this sample code for an identical CDR3. The gene calls are TRBV11-3 and TRBJ2-3; D unresolved. The CDR3 has 14 residues. The germline gives CDR1 SGHNT, CDR2 YENEEA. V lost 2 bases and J lost 0, with 6 bases in between. CDR3 sequence: CASSLTASTDTQYF. The CDR3 DNA reads as TGTGCCAGCAGCTTAACTGCTAGCACAGATACGCAGTATTTT.

This clone was counted once. The rearrangement joins TRBV5-4 to TRBJ1-2, with 9 bases lining up with TRBD1. The CDR3 loop spans 15 amino acids. The germline V gene has CDR1 SGHNT and CDR2 YYREEE (reference sequence). V was pared by 4 bases and J by 3 bases, with 7 bases of the junction left unmatched. This CDR3 is CASSADRGRHYGYTF. CDR3 DNA sequence: TGTGCCAGCAGCGCGGACAGGGGCAGGCACTATGGCTACACCTTC.